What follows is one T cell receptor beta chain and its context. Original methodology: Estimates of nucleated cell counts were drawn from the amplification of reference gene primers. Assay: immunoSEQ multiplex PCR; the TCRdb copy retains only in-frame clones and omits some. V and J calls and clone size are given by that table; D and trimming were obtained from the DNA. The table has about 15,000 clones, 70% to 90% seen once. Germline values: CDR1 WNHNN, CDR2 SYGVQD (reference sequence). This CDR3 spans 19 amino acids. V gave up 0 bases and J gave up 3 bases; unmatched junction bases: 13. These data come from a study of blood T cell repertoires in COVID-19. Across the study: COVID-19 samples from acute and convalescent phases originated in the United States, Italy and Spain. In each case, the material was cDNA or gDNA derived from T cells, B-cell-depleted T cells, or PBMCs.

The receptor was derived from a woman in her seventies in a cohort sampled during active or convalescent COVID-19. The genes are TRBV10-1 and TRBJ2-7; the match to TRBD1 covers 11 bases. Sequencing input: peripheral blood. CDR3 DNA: TGCGCCAGCAGTGAGTCGGTTAATTGGGGACAGGGGGTTGTCTACGAGCAGTACTTC. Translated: CASSESVNWGQGVVYEQYF.